This T cell receptor (beta chain) was identified in a study of T cell responses to AZD1222 COVID-19 vaccine. Study-level findings and limits: Regions 160-218 and 743-854 held dominance among vaccine-associated CD4 TCRs, which spanned spike. Reportedly, nearly half of unique spike TCRs recognized epitopes outside B.1.351/B.1.1.7 mutations.

Assay used: immunoSEQ multiplex PCR; TCRdb lists only in-frame clones, some missing. The profile shows more than 85,000 clones, around 81% of them singletons. Notes on this clone: Its specificity is unknown.

The material was peripheral blood, obtained on day 0 of AZD1222 vaccination. The TCR comes from an adult in good health.

CDR3 DNA sequence: TGTGCCAGCAGTGAAGCGGGAAGCCCAACTAATGAAAAACTGTTTTTT. It encodes CASSEAGSPTNEKLFF. The J gene is TRBJ1-4, the V gene TRBV6-1; unclear D gene. The V end lost 0 bases, the J end lost 0 bases, and 8 bases lay between the germline ends. The CDR3 runs 16 residues. CDR1 and CDR2 (germline): MNHNS, SASEGT.